This is a list of T cell receptor beta chains from one sample in a study of blood T cell repertoires in COVID-19. Method: immunoSEQ multiplex PCR; TCRdb's copy keeps in-frame clones and lacks some. The table shows about 220,000 clones, with less than 90% occurring only once. Sequencing input: peripheral blood. The receptors were gathered from a man aged 35-49 years with acute or convalescent COVID-19. Each CDR3 is given with its conserved first and last residue. A D gene is named only where the DNA matches it firmly. Rows may omit the clone size; those that give it use once, few, many or a size class.

d_call	clone_size	v_call	j_call	cdr3_aa
TRBD1	NA	TRBV10-3	TRBJ1-1	CAISRDSSEAFF
TRBD1	NA	TRBV29-1	TRBJ1-1	CSVEKQGRTEAFF
TRBD1	NA	TRBV27	TRBJ2-1	CASSLFHYDRANEQFF
NA	NA	TRBV19	TRBJ2-1	CASSIIARLDNEQFF
NA	NA	TRBV7-2	TRBJ2-5	CASREGRSVGTQYF
NA	NA	TRBV19	TRBJ1-1	CASSSLAFDEAFF
TRBD2	NA	TRBV5-1	TRBJ2-7	CASSFGDYSYEQYF
NA	NA	TRBV4-2	TRBJ2-3	CASSQAFLGGGDRTDTQYF
TRBD1	NA	TRBV5-6	TRBJ2-7	CASSWDSPSYEQYF
NA	NA	TRBV7-3	TRBJ2-1	CASSLTGNVGAGINEQFF
NA	NA	TRBV7-9	TRBJ1-2	CASFGGQSYGYTF
TRBD2	NA	TRBV7-7	TRBJ2-2	CASSLGVSGSPGELFF
NA	NA	TRBV5-1	TRBJ2-2	CASSLEGNGELFF
NA	NA	TRBV12-3/TRBV12-4	TRBJ2-7	CASRGTGTYEQYF
TRBD1	NA	TRBV27	TRBJ1-4	CASSSGGIVSNEKLFF
NA	NA	TRBV9	TRBJ2-2	CASSVDRGGQTGELFF
NA	NA	TRBV7-9	TRBJ2-7	CASSFSRGASYEQYF
TRBD2	NA	TRBV9	TRBJ2-5	CASSVDPGTRGQETQYF
TRBD1	few	TRBV28	TRBJ1-6	CASSDGTGKMNSPLHF
TRBD1	NA	TRBV6-5	TRBJ1-5	CASSNGQGRQPQHF
TRBD1	NA	TRBV5-5	TRBJ2-7	CASSFVWDRRRNYEQYF
NA	few	TRBV6-1	TRBJ1-5	CASSEGSGGNQPQHF
TRBD1	NA	TRBV5-1	TRBJ2-3	CASSGQGAADTQYF
TRBD1	NA	TRBV24-1	TRBJ2-3	CATSEEQGVGRDTQYF
TRBD1	NA	TRBV29-1	TRBJ1-5	CSAGQGNQPQHF
NA	NA	TRBV30	TRBJ2-7	CAWSVRQGAYEQYF
NA	NA	TRBV5-1	TRBJ2-2	CASSPGGSGYTGELFF
NA	NA	TRBV4-3	TRBJ1-2	CASSPLDGYGYTF
NA	NA	TRBV27	TRBJ2-4	CASSFGDLLAKNIQYF
NA	NA	TRBV7-9	TRBJ2-6	CASSQVGRLTTGANVLTF
NA	NA	TRBV4-3	TRBJ1-1	CASSQVGTIPNTEAFF
TRBD1	NA	TRBV5-1	TRBJ1-2	CASSFPGQGANYGYTF
TRBD2	NA	TRBV5-1	TRBJ2-3	CASSLSGGSTDTQYF
NA	NA	TRBV11-2	TRBJ1-1	CASSVTGKKTEAFF
NA	few	TRBV5-6	TRBJ1-6	CASSLDGGYNSPLHF
TRBD2	NA	TRBV7-2	TRBJ2-1	CASRPRRGGDEQFF
TRBD1	once	TRBV9	TRBJ1-3	CASSPNVGDRLSGNTIYF
NA	NA	TRBV11-3	TRBJ2-2	CASSLPGTGELFF
NA	few	TRBV14	TRBJ2-6	CASSQGSYSGANVLTF
NA	once	TRBV6-4	TRBJ1-1	CASSVREGTEAFF
TRBD1	NA	TRBV6-5	TRBJ1-5	CASRMTGTSQPQHF
TRBD1	NA	TRBV19	TRBJ2-4	CASNPTGRVNIQYF
TRBD1	few	TRBV19	TRBJ1-2	CASSVQGSYGYTF
NA	NA	TRBV30	TRBJ1-5	CAWSVQGRGNQPQHF
NA	NA	TRBV7-2	TRBJ1-1	CASSFGGLSAEAFF
NA	once	TRBV27	TRBJ2-7	CASSHPVWPYEQYF
NA	NA	TRBV19	TRBJ1-1	CASSIAPGTEAFF
NA	NA	TRBV30	TRBJ2-7	CAWNVPYRDTSYEQYF
NA	once	TRBV27	TRBJ1-4	CASRPQGSEKLFF
NA	NA	TRBV5-4	TRBJ2-3	CASSSEGGTDTQYF